The 17 T cell receptor beta chains given below trace back to one sample, sequenced in a study of regulatory T cells in long-lasting Graves disease. For TCR beta, libraries came from iRepertoire HTBI primers and Arm-PCR of CDR3 regions. A single record per CDR3 protein comes from TCRdb applying MiXCR to the multiplex PCR reads. The sample records more than 300,000 distinct CDR3 sequences, roughly 16% being singletons. The time point here: newly diagnosed GD, antithyroid drugs for less than 3 months. PBMC-derived RNA was used for the TCR library. The sequenced sample was peripheral blood mononuclear cells (PBMCs), obtained at new diagnosis, from a patient treated with antithyroid drugs. These receptors came from a female donor with Graves disease.

The rearrangement links TRBV5-4 to TRBJ2-1, with 8 bases matching TRBD2. V was clipped by 6 bases and J by 5 bases; unmatched bases: 10. This CDR3 is 15 amino acids long. Germline CDR1 SGHNT, CDR2 YYREEE (reference sequence). CDR3 region: CASTYGGGANNEQFF. CDR3 DNA sequence: TGTGCCAGCACCTACGGGGGGGGGGCTAACAATGAGCAGTTCTTC.

This clonotype was detected ten times or more. The chain couples TRBV7-2 to TRBJ2-2; 7 nucleotides align to TRBD1. After removal of 5 bases from V and 1 base from J, the junction contained 7 bases not matched to a gene. The V gene's germline CDR1 is SGHTA and CDR2 FQGNSA. The CDR3 covers 16 residues. This CDR3 is CASSLLTGMNTGELFF. The CDR3 DNA reads as TGTGCCAGCAGCCTATTGACAGGGATGAACACCGGGGAGCTGTTTTTT.

Ten or more counts support this clonotype. V usage is TRBV10-2 and J usage is TRBJ2-7; maybe TRBD1 (5 bases). Germline loops: CDR1 WSHSY, CDR2 SAAADI. CDR3 length: 14 amino acids. V was shortened by 7 bases and J by 2 bases, with 15 bases between the two germline ends. In DNA form, the CDR3 reads TGCGCCAGCATAAGGGGTAGCTCTGCCTACGAGCAGTACTTC. This gives the protein CASIRGSSAYEQYF.

In its sample, this clonotype was seen many times. This chain connects TRBV7-2 to TRBJ2-1; D is undetermined. The end of the DNA aligns better with TRBJ2-5, so the J call may be wrong. CDR1 is SGHTA and CDR2 is FQGNSA in the germline V gene. The CDR3 has 14 residues. The CDR3, as DNA: TGTGCCAGCAGCCTGAAGAAGGTTCGGGAGACCCAGTACTTC. Protein product: CASSLKKVRETQYF.

This clonotype was detected many times. The chain combines TRBV28 with TRBJ1-5; weak D call: TRBD1 (6 bases). The germline V gene has CDR1 MDHEN and CDR2 SYDVKM. Trimming shortened V by 7 bases and J by 0 bases, and 13 bases separated the two germline ends. The CDR3 spans 15 residues. The CDR3 region is CASISGALSNQPQHF. The CDR3 DNA follows: TGTGCCAGCATTTCGGGGGCCCTTAGCAATCAGCCCCAGCATTTT.

The sample holds many counts of this clonotype. This sequence joins TRBV29-1 and TRBJ2-3, with 12 bases that match TRBD2. CDR1 is SQVTM, CDR2 ANQGSEA, per germline. V gave up 3 bases and J gave up 4 bases; unmatched junction bases: 5. The CDR3 runs 15 residues. As DNA, the CDR3 is TGCAGCGTTGACGAACTAGCGGGGGGCTCAGATACGCAGTATTTT. It translates to CSVDELAGGSDTQYF.

This clonotype was found a few times. V gene TRBV19 combines with J gene TRBJ1-6, with D hard to call. V dropped 3 bases and J dropped 7 bases, with 4 bases sitting between them. The CDR3 is 12 amino acids. The germline gives CDR1 LNHDA, CDR2 SQIVND (reference sequence). The CDR3 is CASSMMNSPLHF. CDR3 nucleotides: TGTGCCAGTAGTATGATGAATTCACCCCTCCACTTT.

The chain links TRBV12-3 or TRBV12-4 to TRBJ2-1; D is undetermined. V lost 7 bases, J lost 5 bases, and 21 bases lay in between. There are 16 residues in the CDR3. The CDR3 DNA reads TGTGCCAGCACTGAACACCCGGCCTACCCCGACAATGAGCAGTTCTTC. Residues: CASTEHPAYPDNEQFF.

This clonotype was counted at least ten times. The CDR3 sequence: CASSSRTVNTGELFF. The CDR3 DNA sequence: TGTGCCAGCAGCTCCCGGACAGTGAACACCGGGGAGCTGTTTTTT. The chain couples TRBV27 to TRBJ2-2, with a possible D match to TRBD1 (6 bases). From germline, CDR1 is MNHEY and CDR2 SMNVEV (reference sequence). The CDR3 covers 15 residues. The V end lost 6 bases, the J end lost 1 base, and 12 bases lay between the germline ends.

This clonotype has a count of ten or more. The chain joins TRBV7-3 to TRBJ1-1; 7 nucleotides agree with TRBD1. The CDR3 length is 17 residues. From germline, CDR1 is SGHTA and CDR2 FQGTGA. The J segment lost 1 base and the V segment lost 5 bases, leaving 13 bases of the junction unmatched. The CDR3 nucleotides read TGTGCCAGCAGCCCCTCTATCCTAGGGACAGCGAACACTGAAGCTTTCTTT. It specifies CASSPSILGTANTEAFF.

At least ten counts were recorded for this clonotype. This chain links TRBV20-1 with TRBJ1-5, with a tentative D call TRBD1 (5 bases). The V end was cut by 7 bases, the J end by 0 bases, with 7 bases between. The CDR3 loop spans 12 amino acids. Germline V CDR1 and CDR2: DFQATT, SNEGSKA (reference sequence). CDR3 bases: TGCAGTGTGACAGATAGCAATCAGCCCCAGCATTTT. It codes for CSVTDSNQPQHF.

This clonotype was seen at least ten times. The genes are TRBV20-1 and TRBJ2-2; possible D gene TRBD1, 6 bases. Trimming cost V 3 bases and J 4 bases, with 15 bases left between them. The germline V gene encodes CDR1 DFQATT and CDR2 SNEGSKA (reference sequence). This CDR3 comprises 15 residues. CDR3 in DNA: TGCAGTGCTAGGGGCCCCACAGGGCCCACCGGGGAGCTGTTTTTT. Amino acid sequence: CSARGPTGPTGELFF.

This clonotype was seen ten or more times. This chain links TRBV10-3 with TRBJ2-7; 10 bases agree with TRBD2. This CDR3 comprises 14 residues. In germline, CDR1 is ENHRY, CDR2 SYGVKD. V lost 4 bases, J lost 6 bases, and 6 bases stayed unmatched. The DNA for the CDR3 is TGTGCCATCAGTGGCCTAGCGGGAGAGGGCGAGCAGTACTTC. Translating it yields CAISGLAGEGEQYF.

In its sample, this clonotype was seen many times. This chain links TRBV20-1 with TRBJ1-2; D not certain. The CDR3 spans 13 residues. V was pared by 0 bases and J by 4 bases, with 9 bases between. Germline-derived CDR1 and CDR2 are DFQATT and SNEGSKA (reference sequence). The CDR3 region has the DNA TGCAGTGCTAGAGAGGAGGGCCGCTATGGCTACACCTTC. This gives the protein CSAREEGRYGYTF.

This clonotype was counted ten times or more. The rearrangement links TRBV6-2 or TRBV6-3 to TRBJ1-1; the D gene is possibly TRBD1 (6 bases). V lost 0 bases to trimming and J lost 4 bases, with 12 bases between them. The CDR3 consists of 15 residues. Germline lookup yields CDR1 MNHEY and CDR2 SVGEGT. DNA of the CDR3: TGTGCCAGCAGTTACTCCGGGGGCATCGGCACTGAAGCTTTCTTT. This gives the protein CASSYSGGIGTEAFF.

This clonotype was picked up many times. CDR3 protein: CASRTGGQPQHF. The CDR3 region has the DNA TGTGCCAGCAGGACAGGGGGACAGCCCCAGCATTTT. The rearrangement uses TRBV12-3 or TRBV12-4 and TRBJ1-5; the match to TRBD1 covers 9 bases. With V trimmed by 6 bases and J by 7 bases, 1 base remained unmatched. The CDR3 contains 12 residues.

The sample holds many counts of this clonotype. J is TRBJ2-5 and V is TRBV12-3 or TRBV12-4; the D is unclear. The length of the CDR3 is 13 residues. Trimming shortened V by 1 base and J by 6 bases, and 9 bases separated the two germline ends. The CDR3 loop reads CASSLVLSKTQYF. CDR3 nucleotides: TGTGCCAGCAGTTTAGTACTCTCGAAGACCCAGTACTTC.